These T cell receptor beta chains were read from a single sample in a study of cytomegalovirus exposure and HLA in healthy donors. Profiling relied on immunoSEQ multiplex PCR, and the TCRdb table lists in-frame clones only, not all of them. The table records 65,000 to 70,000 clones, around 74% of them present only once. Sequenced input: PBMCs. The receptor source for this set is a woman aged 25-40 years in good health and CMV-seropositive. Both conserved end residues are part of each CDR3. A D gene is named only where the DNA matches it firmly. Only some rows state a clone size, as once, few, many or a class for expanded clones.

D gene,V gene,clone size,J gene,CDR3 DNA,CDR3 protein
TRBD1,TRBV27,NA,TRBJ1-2,TGTGCCAGCAGTCTCAGACAGGGCGGAGGCTATGGCTACACCTTC,CASSLRQGGGYGYTF
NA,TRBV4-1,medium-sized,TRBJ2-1,TGCGCCAGCAGCCAAGTGGACATTTTCTCCTACAATGAGCAGTTCTTC,CASSQVDIFSYNEQFF
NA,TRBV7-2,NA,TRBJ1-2,TGTGCCAGCAGCACGACAGGTCCCTATGGCTACACCTTC,CASSTTGPYGYTF
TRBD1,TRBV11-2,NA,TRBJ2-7,TGTGCCAGCAGCCCCGGGACAGCTTACGAGCAGTACTTC,CASSPGTAYEQYF
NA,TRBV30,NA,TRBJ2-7,TGTGCCTGGAGTAGCAGGTCCTACGAGCAGTACTTC,CAWSSRSYEQYF
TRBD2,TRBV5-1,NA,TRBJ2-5,TGCGCCAGCAGCTCTGGACTAGCGATAGAGACCCAGTACTTC,CASSSGLAIETQYF
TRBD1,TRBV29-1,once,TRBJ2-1,TGCAGCGTTGAAAGGGCCCCGGGACAGGGTCTTAATGAGCAGTTCTTC,CSVERAPGQGLNEQFF
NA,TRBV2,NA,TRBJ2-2,TGTGCCAGCAGTGAACGTGCAGGGAGGCCCGGGGAGCTGTTTTTT,CASSERAGRPGELFF
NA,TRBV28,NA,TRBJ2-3,TGTGCCAGCAGCACTACTTTTCGGGATACGCAGTATTTT,CASSTTFRDTQYF
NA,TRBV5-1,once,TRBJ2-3,TGCGCCAGCAGCTTGGGGGTGGCGGGCAGCACAGATACGCAGTATTTT,CASSLGVAGSTDTQYF
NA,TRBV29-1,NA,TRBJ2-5,TGCAGCGTTGAGCCAGGGATTGACGAGACCCAGTACTTC,CSVEPGIDETQYF
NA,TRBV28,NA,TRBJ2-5,TGTGCCAGCAGTCCTCCTATGGGCCGTAGTAGGGAGACCCAGTACTTC,CASSPPMGRSRETQYF
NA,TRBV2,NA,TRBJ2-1,TGTGCCAGCAGCGCGGCCTACAATGAGCAGTTCTTC,CASSAAYNEQFF
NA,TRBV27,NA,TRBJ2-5,TGTGCCAGCAGTCCGGACACCCAAGAGACCCAGTACTTC,CASSPDTQETQYF
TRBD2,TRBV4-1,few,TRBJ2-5,TGCGCCAGCAGCCATCTTAGCGGGAGAGGGAAAGAGACCCAGTACTTC,CASSHLSGRGKETQYF
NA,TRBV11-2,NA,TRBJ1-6,TGTGCCAGCAGCTTAGACCCCGTCGGTTCACCCCTCCACTTT,CASSLDPVGSPLHF
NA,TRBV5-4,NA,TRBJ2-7,TGTGCCAGCAGCCCCAGGGGCAGCTACGAGCAGTACTTC,CASSPRGSYEQYF
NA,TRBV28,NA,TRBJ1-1,TGTGCCAGCACTTCTGGGCAGGCTAACACTGAAGCTTTCTTT,CASTSGQANTEAFF
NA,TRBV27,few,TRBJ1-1,TGTGCCAGCAGTCTAACAGTGAACACTGAAGCTTTCTTT,CASSLTVNTEAFF